The 26 T cell receptor beta chains below all came from one sample that was sequenced in a study of shared clonotypes between healthy human individuals. Terminally differentiated effector memory CD45RA+ cells were excluded from the naive CD8 cells, which were CD45RO-negative and positively selected for CCR7. Data came from immunoSEQ multiplex PCR; TCRdb stores just in-frame clones and leaves some out. The repertoire includes about 870,000 clones, 80% to 95% of them detected once, and approximately 25% sits in the top ten. What was sequenced was naive CD8+ T cells sorted from blood. These receptors were obtained from a man aged 25-45 years in good health.

This rearrangement joins TRBV4-1 to TRBJ1-1, with D uncertain. V was trimmed by 6 bases and J by 5 bases, leaving 7 bases between them. This CDR3 spans 11 amino acids. CDR1 and CDR2 from the germline V gene are MGHRA and YSYEKL. CDR3 protein: CASRSGTEAFF. CDR3 nucleotide sequence: TGCGCCAGCAGATCAGGAACTGAAGCTTTCTTT.

V is TRBV2 and J is TRBJ2-7, with D unclear. Deletions cut 3 bases from V and 6 bases from J, with 15 bases between. Looked up from germline, CDR1 is SNHLY and CDR2 is FYNNEI. There are 14 residues in the CDR3. The CDR3 is CASSDNPGPFEQYF. DNA of the CDR3: TGTGCCAGCAGTGATAACCCAGGTCCTTTCGAGCAGTACTTC. The full variable domain, rest sourced from reference TRBV2 and TRBJ2-7, is EPEVTQTPSHQVTQMGQEVILRCVPISNHLYFYWYRQILGQKVEFLVSFYNNEISEKSEIFDDQFSVERPDGSNFTLKIRSTKLEDSAMYFCASSDNPGPFEQYFGPGTRLTVT.

The rearrangement links TRBV2 to TRBJ2-7; TRBD1 matches 8 bases. V dropped 10 bases and J dropped 2; count of bases not matched to a gene: 7. Germline V gene sequence: CDR1 SNHLY, CDR2 FYNNEI. The CDR3 loop spans 13 amino acids. The CDR3 region has the DNA TGTGCCACCGGGACAGGCTGGACCTACGAGCAGTACTTC. It encodes CATGTGWTYEQYF.

In this sample, this clone turned up once. The J gene is TRBJ2-3, the V gene TRBV13; 11 bases align to TRBD1. From germline, CDR1 is PRHDT and CDR2 FYEKMQ (reference sequence). V dropped 0 bases and J dropped 0; count of bases not matched to a gene: 2. This CDR3 has 17 amino acids. The CDR3 nucleotides read TGTGCCAGCAGCTTAGGCGGACAGGGGGCGAGCACAGATACGCAGTATTTT. Protein product: CASSLGGQGASTDTQYF.

V gene TRBV9 combines with J gene TRBJ2-7; 8 nucleotides agree with TRBD1. The CDR3 is 17 amino acids. Trimming took 4 bases from V and 5 from J; bases not matched to a gene: 17. Germline-derived CDR1 and CDR2 are SGDLS and YYNGEE. CDR3 protein: CASSTPISGQGTNEQYF. The CDR3 coding sequence is TGTGCCAGCAGCACGCCAATTTCAGGACAGGGTACCAACGAGCAGTACTTC.

The chain recombines TRBV9 with TRBJ2-5; 9 bases match TRBD1. Germline values: CDR1 SGDLS, CDR2 YYNGEE. The CDR3 has 15 residues. With 1 base clipped from V and 7 bases from J, the junction kept 8 bases outside the gene matches. The CDR3 here is CASSVTGGESGTQYF. CDR3 nucleotides: TGTGCCAGCAGCGTAACAGGGGGCGAGTCTGGGACCCAGTACTTC.

CDR3 bases: TGTGCCAGCACACCCCAGGGGCCCTACACTGAAGCTTTCTTT. Its translation: CASTPQGPYTEAFF. This chain links TRBV6-5 with TRBJ1-1; maybe TRBD1 (6 bases). The CDR3 is 14 amino acids. Germline lookup yields CDR1 MNHEY and CDR2 SVGAGI. V was pared by 7 bases and J by 3 bases, with 15 bases between.

The chain is built from TRBV29-1 and TRBJ1-3; tentative D call: TRBD1 (5 bases). V lost 7 bases and J lost 1, with 11 bases in between. The germline gives CDR1 SQVTM, CDR2 ANQGSEA. This CDR3 spans 13 amino acids. CDR3 in DNA: TGCAGCGCACGAGGGGAATCTGGAAACACCATATATTTT. Translation: CSARGESGNTIYF.

The chain has TRBV15 and TRBJ2-2; D ambiguous. The ends were cut back, 11 bases at V and 0 bases at J, with 13 bases in the middle. The CDR3 loop spans 14 amino acids. The germline gives CDR1 LNHNV, CDR2 YYDKDF (reference sequence). The CDR3 bases are TGTGCCTCGAGTCACGCAGCGAACACCGGGGAGCTGTTTTTT. Its translation: CASSHAANTGELFF.

The V gene is TRBV27, the J gene TRBJ2-2, with 9 bases matching TRBD2. J lost 8 bases, V lost 1 base, and 8 bases had no gene match. The CDR3 is 16 residues long. Germline V gene sequence: CDR1 MNHEY, CDR2 SMNVEV (reference sequence). The CDR3 spells CASSLLAGGPAGELFF. The CDR3 coding sequence is TGTGCCAGCAGTTTATTGGCGGGAGGGCCTGCTGGGGAGCTGTTTTTT.

J is TRBJ2-7 and V is TRBV7-8; tentatively, D is TRBD1 (7 bases). The germline CDR1 and CDR2 sequences are SGHVS and FQNEAQ. This CDR3 is 15 amino acids long. The V gene lost 1 base and the J gene lost 4 bases, with 14 bases spanning the gap. This CDR3 is CASSLGRGLGYEQYF. Here the CDR3 DNA reads TGTGCCAGCAGCTTAGGGAGGGGGCTCGGGTACGAGCAGTACTTC.

This clone was found once. V usage is TRBV11-2 and J usage is TRBJ2-7; 11 nucleotides align to TRBD2. Germline V lookup: CDR1 SGHAT, CDR2 FQNNGV. The CDR3 is 14 residues long. J gave up 5 bases and V 5 bases, and 5 bases lay outside the gene matches. DNA of the CDR3: TGTGCCAGCAGCCTAACTAGCGGGAGAGACGAGCAGTACTTC. Protein product: CASSLTSGRDEQYF.

J is TRBJ2-2 and V is TRBV7-9, with unresolved D. Germline lookup yields CDR1 SEHNR and CDR2 FQNEAQ (reference sequence). This CDR3 has 14 residues. The V end was cut by 6 bases, the J end by 1 base, with 9 bases between. The CDR3 DNA is TGTGCCAGCAGGCCGAGCGAGAACACCGGGGAGCTGTTTTTT. Its protein product is CASRPSENTGELFF.

To note about this clone: Within the sample, other DNA sequences also encode this same CDR3. J is TRBJ2-7 and V is TRBV27; possibly TRBD1 for D (6 bases). Germline CDR1 MNHEY, CDR2 SMNVEV (reference sequence). V was cut by 0 bases and J by 2 bases, with 11 bases left in between. The CDR3 contains 15 residues. The CDR3 loop is CASSLSPGAPYEQYF. The DNA of the CDR3 is TGTGCCAGCAGTTTATCGCCAGGGGCTCCCTACGAGCAGTACTTC.

The chain employs TRBV10-3 and TRBJ2-7; 9 positions agree with TRBD2. This CDR3 is built from 16 residues. V lost 0 bases to trimming and J lost 5 bases; unmatched junction nucleotides: 8. Germline V gives CDR1 ENHRY, CDR2 SYGVKD. The CDR3 loop reads CAISESPAGLAHEQYF. CDR3 in DNA: TGTGCCATCAGTGAGTCTCCGGCGGGACTAGCCCACGAGCAGTACTTC.

As for this clone: The germline gene is not matched at one end of the junction; a read error may be the cause. The chain combines TRBV7-2 with TRBJ1-5; D unresolved. Germline assignment: CDR1 SGHTA and CDR2 FQGNSA. CDR3 size: 14 residues. CDR3 DNA sequence: TGTGCCAGCAGCTTGGGTTTTAGCGATCAGCCCCAGCATTTT. Translation: CASSLGFSDQPQHF.

The V gene is TRBV6-1, the J gene TRBJ2-3; possible D gene TRBD2, 6 bases. Germline assignment: CDR1 MNHNS and CDR2 SASEGT. CDR3 length: 16 residues. V was shortened by 4 bases and J by 3 bases, with 17 bases between the two germline ends. The CDR3 loop reads CASSVRVGSGTDTQYF. The CDR3 nucleotides are TGTGCCAGCAGTGTCCGGGTTGGTAGCGGTACAGATACGCAGTATTTT.

This chain links TRBV7-9 with TRBJ2-1; 12 bases map to TRBD2. This CDR3 contains 15 residues. V shed 6 bases, J shed 9 bases, and the junction held 9 bases outside the gene matches. Germline loops: CDR1 SEHNR, CDR2 FQNEAQ (reference sequence). In DNA form, the CDR3 reads TGTGCCAGCAGACTGACTAGCGGGAGTGGCGGTGAGCAGTTCTTC. Its protein product is CASRLTSGSGGEQFF.

The rearrangement links TRBV6-5 to TRBJ2-1, with a weak D call TRBD2 (6 bases). Deletions cut 6 bases from V and 4 bases from J, with 13 bases between. The CDR3 has 14 residues. Germline V gene sequence: CDR1 MNHEY, CDR2 SVGAGI. The chain's CDR3 is CASRDGSLYNEQFF. CDR3 in DNA: TGTGCCAGCAGGGACGGGAGTTTATACAATGAGCAGTTCTTC.

V usage is TRBV27 and J usage is TRBJ2-7; 8 positions match TRBD1. The CDR3 has 15 amino acids. CDR1 and CDR2 from the germline V gene are MNHEY and SMNVEV (reference sequence). Trimming cost V 5 bases and J 0 bases; bases outside gene matches: 6. The CDR3 bases are TGTGCCAGCAGTCCGGGACAGGCACCCTCCTACGAGCAGTACTTC. Translating gives CASSPGQAPSYEQYF.

The rearrangement links TRBV30 to TRBJ2-1; no definite D call. The CDR3 consists of 13 residues. The ends were cut back, 4 bases at V and 6 bases at J, with 13 bases in the middle. The germline V gene encodes CDR1 GTSNPN and CDR2 SVGIG (reference sequence). CDR3 residues: CAWNPIVGNEQFF. For the CDR3, the DNA is TGTGCCTGGAACCCCATCGTGGGCAATGAGCAGTTCTTC.

V and J are TRBV27 and TRBJ1-1; tentatively, D is TRBD1 (6 bases). Germline values: CDR1 MNHEY, CDR2 SMNVEV (reference sequence). This CDR3 spans 15 amino acids. V dropped 7 bases and J dropped 2 bases, with 17 bases sitting between them. CDR3 region: CASNPGHRANTEAFF. The CDR3 region has the DNA TGTGCCAGCAATCCGGGACACAGAGCAAACACTGAAGCTTTCTTT.

The gene calls are TRBV4-3 and TRBJ2-7; 10 bases map to TRBD2. The CDR3 totals 20 residues. With 0 bases clipped from V and 1 base from J, the junction kept 15 bases outside the gene matches. Germline CDR1 and CDR2: LGHNA and YSLEER. The CDR3 here is CASSQEEYTTSGETSYEQYF. The CDR3 DNA follows: TGCGCCAGCAGCCAAGAAGAGTACACTACTAGCGGGGAGACTTCCTACGAGCAGTACTTC.

This chain connects TRBV7-6 to TRBJ1-1; TRBD1 agrees at 9 bases. Trimming took 5 bases from V and 6 from J; bases not matched to a gene: 10. Germline CDR1 and CDR2: SGHVS and FNYEAQ. This CDR3 comprises 15 residues. The CDR3 spells CASSPGTGTVPEAFF. The CDR3 bases are TGTGCCAGCAGCCCAGGGACAGGGACTGTCCCTGAAGCTTTCTTT.

The chain uses TRBV7-9 and TRBJ2-5, with D maybe TRBD2 (6 bases). The germline V gene encodes CDR1 SEHNR and CDR2 FQNEAQ (reference sequence). Trimming took 5 bases from V and 4 from J, leaving 14 bases between them. The CDR3 runs 14 residues. The CDR3 bases are TGTGCCAGCAGCCCCTGGAGGGCCGGAGAGACCCAGTACTTC. As protein: CASSPWRAGETQYF.

The chain is built from TRBV11-3 and TRBJ2-1; D ambiguous. The ends were cut back, 5 bases at V and 8 bases at J, with 13 bases in the middle. CDR1 is SGHNT and CDR2 is YENEEA in the germline V gene. The CDR3 covers 13 residues. The CDR3 loop reads CASSGKNRHEQFF. CDR3 DNA: TGTGCCAGCAGCGGAAAAAATAGGCATGAGCAGTTCTTC.